Following are 7 T cell receptor beta chains from one sample sequenced in a study of blood T cell repertoires in COVID-19. Sequencing used immunoSEQ multiplex PCR; TCRdb keeps in-frame clones, though not all of them. Of 200,000 to 300,000 clones in the sample, roughly 86% are singletons; the top ten hold around 5%. Sequencing was done on a sample of peripheral blood. These receptors were collected from a woman in her sixties with COVID-19, enrolled during active disease.

CDR3 nucleotides: TGTGCCAGCCTGTTGGGAGGGAATAACTATGGCTACACCTTC. Translated, it gives CASLLGGNNYGYTF. The chain uses TRBV28 and TRBJ1-2; D uncertain. The CDR3 extends over 14 amino acids. Germline V gene data show CDR1 as MDHEN and CDR2 as SYDVKM. The V gene lost 8 bases and the J gene lost 1 base, with 14 bases spanning the gap.

The chain links TRBV3-1 (or the pseudogene TRBV3-2) to TRBJ1-6; perhaps TRBD1 as D (5 bases). This CDR3 spans 14 amino acids. V shed 1 base and J shed 10 bases, with 11 bases lying between them. Germline V gives CDR1 LGHDT, CDR2 YNNKEL (reference sequence). CDR3 amino acids: CASSQAQDNSPLHF. The CDR3 DNA reads as TGTGCCAGCAGCCAAGCCCAGGACAACTCACCCCTCCACTTT.

This CDR3 is CASSSPGTGSRDYGYTF. CDR3 DNA: TGTGCCAGCAGTTCCCCCGGGACAGGGAGTAGAGACTATGGCTACACCTTC. The rearrangement joins TRBV28 to TRBJ1-2; 9 positions agree with TRBD1. Trimming cost V 4 bases and J 3 bases; bases outside gene matches: 12. This CDR3 contains 17 residues. Germline lookup yields CDR1 MDHEN and CDR2 SYDVKM.

The chain employs TRBV9 and TRBJ2-4, with D maybe TRBD1 (6 bases). The CDR3 extends over 15 amino acids. The germline gives CDR1 SGDLS, CDR2 YYNGEE. Trimming took 4 bases from V and 4 from J, leaving 15 bases between them. The chain's CDR3 is CASSPFLGTKNIQYF. The CDR3 DNA reads TGTGCCAGCAGCCCGTTCCTGGGGACAAAAAACATTCAGTACTTC.

CDR3 sequence (DNA): TGTGCCAGCAGCCCGCGGACTAGCGCCTACAATGAGCAGTTCTTC. This translates into CASSPRTSAYNEQFF. V and J are TRBV7-3 and TRBJ2-1, with 9 bases that match TRBD2. Germline trimming cut 5 bases from V and 2 bases from J; bases unmatched to any gene: 4. This CDR3 is built from 15 residues. Germline CDR1 reads SGHTA; CDR2 reads FQGTGA.

V and J are TRBV12-3 or TRBV12-4 and TRBJ1-1; no definite D call. This CDR3 is built from 11 residues. Trimming removed 6 bases from V and 8 bases from J, with 10 bases in between. CDR3 sequence reads: CASSQDSEAFF. The CDR3 DNA reads TGTGCCAGCAGCCAAGACTCAGAAGCTTTCTTT.

The CDR3 DNA reads as TGTGCCAGCAGGGGGACAGGGAACTACGAGCAGTACTTC. Its translation: CASRGTGNYEQYF. The V call is TRBV12-3 or TRBV12-4, the J call TRBJ2-7, with TRBD1 matching over 9 bases. CDR3 length equals 13 residues. Trimming took 6 bases from V and 3 from J; bases not matched to a gene: 3.